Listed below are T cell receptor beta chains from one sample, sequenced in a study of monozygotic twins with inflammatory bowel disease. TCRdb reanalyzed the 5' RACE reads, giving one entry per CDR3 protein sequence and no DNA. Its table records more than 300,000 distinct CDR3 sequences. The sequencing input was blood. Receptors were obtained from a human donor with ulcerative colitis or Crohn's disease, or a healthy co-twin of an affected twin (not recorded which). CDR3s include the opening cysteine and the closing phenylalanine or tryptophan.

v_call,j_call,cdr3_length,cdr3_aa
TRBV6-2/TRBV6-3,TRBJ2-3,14,CASSYSYTTDTQYF
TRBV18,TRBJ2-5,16,CASSTGQRIPSETQYF
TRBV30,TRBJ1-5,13,CAWSVKDVQPQHF
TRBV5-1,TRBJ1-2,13,CASSGQGANGYTF
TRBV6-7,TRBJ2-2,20,CASSYSPPSGRAENTGELFF
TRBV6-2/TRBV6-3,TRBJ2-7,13,CASSPDRRGEQYF
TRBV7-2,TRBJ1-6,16,CASSLEGTRYNSPLHF
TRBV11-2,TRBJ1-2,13,CASSPTGGQGYTF
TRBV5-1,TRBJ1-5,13,CASSLGPNQPQHF
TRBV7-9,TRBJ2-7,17,CASSLEHLGQGVHEQYF
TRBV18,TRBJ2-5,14,CASSPGQNQETQYF
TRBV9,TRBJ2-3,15,CASSVSGSRTDTQYF
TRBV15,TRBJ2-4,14,CATSISGPKNIQYF
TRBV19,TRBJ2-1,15,CASRGSGITYNEQFF
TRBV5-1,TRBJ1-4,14,CASSLQGINEKLFF
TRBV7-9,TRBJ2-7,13,CASSLAGANEQYF
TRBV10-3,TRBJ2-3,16,CAISESGGGATDTQYF
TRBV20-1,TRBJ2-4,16,CSARDEGAAAKNIQYF
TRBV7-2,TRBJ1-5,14,CASSTTSSNQPQHF
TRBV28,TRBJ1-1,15,CASSPPGVSGTEAFF
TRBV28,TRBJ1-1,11,CASIGQFEAFF
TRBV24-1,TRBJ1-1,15,CATSEFRGGVTEAFF
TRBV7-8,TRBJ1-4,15,CASSSWTGYNEKLFF
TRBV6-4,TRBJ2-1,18,CASSPKPVTSTSYNEQFF
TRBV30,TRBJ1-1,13,CAWSITPNTEAFF
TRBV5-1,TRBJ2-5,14,CASSSGNTQETQYF
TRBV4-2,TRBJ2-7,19,CASSQEGLAGGRRTYEQYF